The clone carrying this T cell receptor (beta chain) was observed a handful of times. This entry comes from a study of blood T cell repertoires in COVID-19. Data came from immunoSEQ multiplex PCR; TCRdb stores just in-frame clones and leaves some out. The table shows 150,000 to 200,000 clones, with about 81% occurring only once. The source of this sequence is a woman older than 75 with COVID-19, enrolled during active disease. Sequenced material: peripheral blood.

The DNA for the CDR3 is TGTGCACACCTTAGCGGGGCTGGCACAGATACGCAGTATTTT. Amino acid sequence: CAHLSGAGTDTQYF. This chain joins TRBV2 and TRBJ2-3; 8 nucleotides match TRBD2. The CDR3 runs 14 residues. Germline values: CDR1 SNHLY, CDR2 FYNNEI.